A single sample is the source of the 29 T cell receptor beta chains below, sequenced in a study of vaccination and CD4 T cells after COVID-19. Their target antigens are unknown. The Oncomine TCR Beta short-read assay was applied to DNA of cultured CD4+ T cells. Via MiXCR, TCRdb re-called the PCR reads, giving one row per CDR3 protein. The sample lists fewer than 9,000 distinct CDR3 sequences; around 66% were seen once. Treatment noted: approximately 10-day PBMC culture with coronavirus spike peptide pools or control peptides (ViraFEST assay). The sequenced sample was CD4+ T cells from blood, cultured in vitro. The receptors were sampled from a human donor who had recovered from COVID-19.

The J gene is TRBJ2-7, the V gene TRBV10-1; 7 bases line up with TRBD1. V gave up 6 bases and J gave up 6 bases; unmatched junction bases: 8. Germline lookup yields CDR1 WNHNN and CDR2 SYGVQD (reference sequence). The CDR3 has 13 residues. CDR3 in amino acids: CASSPMTGREQYF. In DNA form, the CDR3 reads TGCGCCAGCAGCCCGATGACAGGGCGCGAGCAGTACTTC.

The chain recombines TRBV6-1 with TRBJ1-2, with D possibly TRBD1 on 5 matching bases. Germline loops: CDR1 MNHNS, CDR2 SASEGT. Trimming took off 6 bases at V and 4 bases at J, with 12 bases between the two ends. This CDR3 region has 13 residues. The CDR3 is CASSPGAIYGYTF. As DNA, the CDR3 is TGTGCCAGCAGCCCCGGGGCCATCTATGGCTACACCTTC.

This clonotype appeared a single time. The rearrangement uses TRBV6-2 or TRBV6-3 and TRBJ1-5; 9 nucleotides align to TRBD1. The CDR3 has 15 residues. V was pared by 5 bases and J by 6 bases, with 8 bases of the junction left unmatched. Per the germline V gene, CDR1 is MNHEY and CDR2 is SVGEGT. The CDR3 reads CASSTRGQGLQPQHF. CDR3 nucleotides: TGTGCCAGCAGTACCCGGGGACAGGGTCTTCAGCCCCAGCATTTT.

CDR3 in amino acids: CSALVAGLSYNEQFF. The CDR3 DNA sequence: TGCAGTGCCCTAGTAGCGGGGCTCTCCTACAATGAGCAGTTCTTC. The chain employs TRBV20-1 and TRBJ2-1; 8 nucleotides line up with TRBD2. CDR3 length: 15 residues. Germline lookup yields CDR1 DFQATT and CDR2 SNEGSKA (reference sequence). Trimming at V came to 6 bases and at J to 0 bases, leaving 7 bases not matched to a gene.

The CDR3 reads CASGGTTDTQYF. DNA for the CDR3: TGTGCCAGCGGGGGGACCACAGATACGCAGTATTTT. J is TRBJ2-3 and V is TRBV6-2 or TRBV6-3, with D perhaps matching TRBD2 (6 bases). Germline V CDR1 and CDR2: MNHEY, SVGEGT. V lost 8 bases and J 2 bases, leaving 8 bases between the germline ends. This CDR3 has 12 residues.

V is TRBV29-1 and J is TRBJ2-1; weak D call: TRBD1 (6 bases). With 0 bases removed from V and 6 bases from J, the gap between germline ends came to 18 bases. Per the germline V gene, CDR1 is SQVTM and CDR2 is ANQGSEA. The CDR3 covers 16 residues. The CDR3 coding sequence is TGCAGCGTTGAAGATACGGGCAGGGGCCTGGGCAATGAGCAGTTCTTC. Protein: CSVEDTGRGLGNEQFF.

CDR3 amino acids: CASSGIGNEQYF. CDR3 nucleotides: TGTGCCAGCAGTGGGATTGGTAACGAGCAGTACTTC. The chain has TRBV12-3 or TRBV12-4 and TRBJ2-1; D call uncertain. Judging by the DNA end, TRBJ2-7 fits better; the J call may be wrong. The CDR3 consists of 12 residues.

The table lists this clonotype with a few counts. V usage is TRBV7-2 and J usage is TRBJ2-2; the D is unclear. Germline-derived CDR1 and CDR2 are SGHTA and FQGNSA. Trimming took 3 bases from V and 9 from J, leaving 11 bases between them. The CDR3 sequence is 13 residues long. Written as DNA, the CDR3 is TGTGCCAGCAGCTTCTCCCCGAGGAGGGAGCTGTTTTTT. Protein sequence: CASSFSPRRELFF.

In the case of this clonotype: Relative to the germline gene, one junction end is altered; a read error may explain this. The chain links TRBV7-2 to TRBJ1-5, with D possibly being TRBD1 (5 bases). CDR1 is SGHTA and CDR2 is FQGNSA in the germline V gene. This CDR3 comprises 17 residues. In nucleotides, the CDR3 is TGTGCCAGCAGCCTAGCGGGCAGGGAAAATAGCAATCAGCCCCAGCATTTT. This translates into CASSLAGRENSNQPQHF. Together with reference TRBV7-2 and TRBJ1-5, the CDR3 gives the full variable domain: GAGVSQSPSNKVTEKGKDVELRCDPISGHTALYWYRQSLGQGLEFLIYFQGNSAPDKSGLPSDRFSAERTGGSVSTLTIQRTQQEDSAVYLCASSLAGRENSNQPQHFGDGTRLSIL.

The chain recombines TRBV27 with TRBJ2-3, with D perhaps TRBD2 (6 bases). Trimming left V 8 bases short and J 2 bases short, with 17 bases between. This CDR3 has 15 amino acids. Germline V lookup: CDR1 MNHEY, CDR2 SMNVEV (reference sequence). DNA for the CDR3: TGTGCCAGCGTTGGGGGAGGTCGCTCCACAGATACGCAGTATTTT. It translates to CASVGGGRSTDTQYF.

The rearrangement joins TRBV20-1 to TRBJ2-6; D unclear. This CDR3 contains 14 residues. The germline V and J ends were trimmed by 1 base and 1 base, with 5 bases remaining between them. CDR1 DFQATT and CDR2 SNEGSKA come from the germline V gene (reference sequence). The chain's CDR3 is CSARAASGANVLTF. The DNA of the CDR3 is TGCAGTGCTAGAGCGGCATCTGGGGCCAACGTCCTGACTTTC.

The chain has TRBV7-8 and TRBJ1-1; no clear D. V gave up 5 bases and J gave up 7 bases, with 8 bases separating them. This CDR3 has 11 residues. Germline V gives CDR1 SGHVS, CDR2 FQNEAQ. For the CDR3, the DNA is TGTGCCAGCAGCGGTTACGGTGAAGCTTTCTTT. This gives the protein CASSGYGEAFF. Full variable domain (outside the CDR3, taken from reference TRBV7-8 and TRBJ1-1): GAGVSQSPRYKVAKRGQDVALRCDPISGHVSLFWYQQALGQGPEFLTYFQNEAQLDKSGLPSDRFFAERPEGSVSTLKIQRTQQEDSAVYLCASSGYGEAFFGQGTRLTVV.

This clonotype was picked up a small number of times. The V and J genes are TRBV2 and TRBJ2-3; 10 bases map to TRBD1. Germline CDR1 is SNHLY and CDR2 is FYNNEI. The ends lost 3 bases at V and 5 bases at J; junction bases unmatched: 8. There are 16 residues in the CDR3. CDR3 loop: CASSDETGGVLDTQYF. The CDR3 nucleotides are TGTGCCAGCAGTGACGAGACAGGGGGCGTATTAGATACGCAGTATTTT.

This chain links TRBV12-3 or TRBV12-4 with TRBJ1-1; the D is unclear. The CDR3 is 13 residues long. The V end was cut by 4 bases, the J end by 7 bases, with 13 bases between. The CDR3, as DNA: TGTGCCAGCAGTTCTGGCCGTACACATGAAGCTTTCTTT. It yields the protein CASSSGRTHEAFF.

The V call is TRBV19, the J call TRBJ2-7, with D possibly matching TRBD2 (6 bases). This CDR3 contains 14 residues. V lost 4 bases, J lost 5 bases, and 15 bases lay in between. Per germline, CDR1 LNHDA and CDR2 SQIVND (reference sequence). The CDR3 region is CASSTPGVYDEQYF. The DNA of the CDR3 is TGTGCCAGTAGTACCCCGGGGGTGTACGACGAGCAGTACTTC.

By proportion, this clonotype is medium-sized (0.01 to 0.1%). The chain links TRBV28 to TRBJ2-1; D possibly corresponds to TRBD2 (6 bases). CDR1 and CDR2 from the germline V gene are MDHEN and SYDVKM. Trimming shortened V by 2 bases and J by 6 bases, and 14 bases separated the two germline ends. The CDR3 sequence is 15 residues long. CDR3 in DNA: TGTGCCAGCAGTTTAGCCGGGAGTACCCCCAATGAGCAGTTCTTC. Its translation is CASSLAGSTPNEQFF.

The rearrangement joins TRBV7-2 to TRBJ2-1; no clear D. The V end lost 5 bases, the J end lost 0 bases, and 11 bases lay between the germline ends. The CDR3 covers 15 residues. The germline V gene encodes CDR1 SGHTA and CDR2 FQGNSA. The CDR3 DNA follows: TGTGCCAGCAGCCCTAGTGCGTTCTCCTACAATGAGCAGTTCTTC. This encodes CASSPSAFSYNEQFF.

The rearrangement links TRBV5-8 to TRBJ1-1; D not resolved. Looked up from germline, CDR1 is SGHTS and CDR2 is YDEGEE. The CDR3 sequence is 13 residues long. V was trimmed by 0 bases and J by 5 bases, leaving 8 bases between them. CDR3 DNA: TGTGCCAGCAGCTTGGCCGGGTCAACTGAAGCTTTCTTT. It encodes CASSLAGSTEAFF.

The V call is TRBV7-2, the J call TRBJ2-5; maybe TRBD2 (5 bases). The CDR3 runs to 15 residues. Germline CDR1 reads SGHTA; CDR2 reads FQGNSA. The V end lost 4 bases, the J end lost 4 bases, and 16 bases lay between the germline ends. The CDR3 DNA follows: TGTGCCAGCAGCTCCCCCCGCGGGTCGACAGAGACCCAGTACTTC. It specifies CASSSPRGSTETQYF.

J is TRBJ2-5 and V is TRBV10-2, with D tentatively TRBD2 (5 bases). This CDR3 has 13 residues. In germline, CDR1 is WSHSY, CDR2 SAAADI. Trimming removed 7 bases from V and 2 bases from J, with 11 bases in between. CDR3 residues: CASTGRLQETQYF. CDR3 sequence (DNA): TGCGCCAGCACGGGAAGGCTACAAGAGACCCAGTACTTC.

The CDR3 is CASKLGSTGGYGYTF. DNA for the CDR3: TGTGCCAGCAAGTTAGGATCGACAGGGGGCTATGGCTACACCTTC. The V and J genes are TRBV6-1 and TRBJ1-2, with 9 bases that match TRBD1. Looked up from germline, CDR1 is MNHNS and CDR2 is SASEGT. V dropped 7 bases and J dropped 4; count of bases not matched to a gene: 10. The CDR3 extends over 15 amino acids.

The chain recombines TRBV6-1 with TRBJ2-5; the match to TRBD2 covers 7 bases. The CDR3 runs to 15 residues. CDR1 is MNHNS and CDR2 is SASEGT in the germline V gene. Trimming at V came to 5 bases and at J to 3 bases, leaving 9 bases not matched to a gene. DNA for the CDR3: TGTGCCAGCAGTAACGCCGGCGGGAGTAAAGAGACCCAGTACTTC. Amino acids: CASSNAGGSKETQYF.

This clonotype was detected once. The CDR3 loop reads CSAAIPYEQYF. CDR3 coding DNA: TGCAGTGCTGCGATCCCCTACGAGCAGTACTTC. This chain uses TRBV20-1 with TRBJ2-7, with D hard to call. This CDR3 is built from 11 residues. Germline V lookup: CDR1 DFQATT, CDR2 SNEGSKA (reference sequence). Trimming stripped 5 bases from V and 2 bases from J, with 7 bases between.

This clonotype was detected a few times. The chain combines TRBV7-6 with TRBJ1-6; D gene unclear. V was pared by 2 bases and J by 8 bases, with 13 bases between. The CDR3 runs 15 residues. Germline V gene lookup returns CDR1 SGHVS and CDR2 FNYEAQ. The CDR3 sequence is CASSLLRGKDSPLHF. The DNA for the CDR3 is TGTGCCAGCAGCTTATTACGGGGTAAGGATTCACCCCTCCACTTT. The full variable domain, with the rest looked up from reference TRBV7-6 and TRBJ1-6, is GAGVSQSPRYKVTKRGQDVALRCDPISGHVSLYWYRQALGQGPEFLTYFNYEAQQDKSGLPNDRFSAERPEGSISTLTIQRTEQRDSAMYRCASSLLRGKDSPLHFGNGTRLTVT.

The CDR3 here is CASSILPGQGASPLHF. The CDR3 DNA reads TGTGCCAGTAGTATTCTCCCGGGACAGGGGGCCTCACCCCTCCACTTT. V gene TRBV19 combines with J gene TRBJ1-6; 12 bases agree with TRBD1. With V trimmed by 3 bases and J by 10 bases, 7 bases remained unmatched. This CDR3 has 16 amino acids. The V gene's germline CDR1 is LNHDA and CDR2 SQIVND (reference sequence).

V is TRBV10-2 and J is TRBJ1-2, with 7 bases matching TRBD1. The CDR3 consists of 14 residues. Trimming cost V 6 bases and J 7 bases; bases outside gene matches: 11. Per germline, CDR1 WSHSY and CDR2 SAAADI. The CDR3 nucleotides are TGCGCCAGCAGGGGGACAGTCCAAGGTGGTGGCTACACCTTC. Its translation: CASRGTVQGGGYTF.

The chain links TRBV7-2 to TRBJ1-2; the match to TRBD1 covers 7 bases. Looked up from germline, CDR1 is SGHTA and CDR2 is FQGNSA. With V trimmed by 2 bases and J by 7 bases, 10 bases remained unmatched. The CDR3 contains 15 residues. The CDR3 sequence: CASSLNGGTAIGYTF. CDR3 nucleotide sequence: TGTGCCAGCAGCTTAAACGGAGGGACAGCGATTGGCTACACCTTC.

The gene calls are TRBV20-1 and TRBJ1-5; D is undetermined. V lost 0 bases to trimming and J lost 4 bases, with 10 bases between them. CDR3 length: 14 amino acids. Germline assignment: CDR1 DFQATT and CDR2 SNEGSKA (reference sequence). CDR3 sequence reads: CSAREWQYNQPQHF. The CDR3 DNA follows: TGCAGTGCTAGAGAATGGCAGTATAATCAGCCCCAGCATTTT.

The chain carries TRBV12-3 or TRBV12-4 and TRBJ1-3; no definite D call. V was trimmed by 2 bases and J by 0 bases, leaving 2 bases between them. CDR3 size: 13 residues. The CDR3 loop reads CASSLNSGNTIYF. The CDR3 nucleotides are TGTGCCAGCAGTTTAAACTCTGGAAACACCATATATTTT.